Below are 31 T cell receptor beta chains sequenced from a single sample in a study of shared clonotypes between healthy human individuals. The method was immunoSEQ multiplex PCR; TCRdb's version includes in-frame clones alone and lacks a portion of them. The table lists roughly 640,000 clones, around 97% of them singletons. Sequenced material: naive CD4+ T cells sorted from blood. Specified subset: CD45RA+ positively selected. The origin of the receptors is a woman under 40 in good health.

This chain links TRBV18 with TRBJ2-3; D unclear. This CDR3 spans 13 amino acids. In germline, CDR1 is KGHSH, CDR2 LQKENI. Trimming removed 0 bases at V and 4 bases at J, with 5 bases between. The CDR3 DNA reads TGTGCCAGCTCACCACCGGAACCAGATACGCAGTATTTT. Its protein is CASSPPEPDTQYF.

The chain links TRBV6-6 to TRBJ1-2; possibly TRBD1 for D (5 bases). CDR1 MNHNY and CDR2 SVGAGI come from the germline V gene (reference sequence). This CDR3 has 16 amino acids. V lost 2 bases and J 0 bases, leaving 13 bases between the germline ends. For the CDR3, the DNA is TGTGCCAGCAGTTACGGGACGGGGAGTGCTAACTATGGCTACACCTTC. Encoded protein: CASSYGTGSANYGYTF.

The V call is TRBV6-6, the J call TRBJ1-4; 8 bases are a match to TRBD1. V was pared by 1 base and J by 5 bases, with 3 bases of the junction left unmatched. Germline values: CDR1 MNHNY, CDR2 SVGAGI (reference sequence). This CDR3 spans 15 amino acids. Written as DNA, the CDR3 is TGTGCCAGCAGTTACTGGACAGGGCAGAATGAAAAACTGTTTTTT. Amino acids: CASSYWTGQNEKLFF.

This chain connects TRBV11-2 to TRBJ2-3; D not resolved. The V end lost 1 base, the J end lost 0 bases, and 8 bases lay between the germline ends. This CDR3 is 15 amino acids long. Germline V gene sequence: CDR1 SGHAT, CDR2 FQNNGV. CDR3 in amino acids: CASSLAGVSTDTQYF. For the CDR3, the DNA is TGTGCCAGCAGCTTAGCTGGGGTTAGCACAGATACGCAGTATTTT.

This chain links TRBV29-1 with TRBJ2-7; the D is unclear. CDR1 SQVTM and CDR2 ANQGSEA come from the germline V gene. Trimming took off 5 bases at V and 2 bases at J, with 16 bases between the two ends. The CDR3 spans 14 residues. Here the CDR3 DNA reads TGCAGCGTTAAAGCGCCTTCCCCTCCCTACGAGCAGTACTTC. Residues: CSVKAPSPPYEQYF.

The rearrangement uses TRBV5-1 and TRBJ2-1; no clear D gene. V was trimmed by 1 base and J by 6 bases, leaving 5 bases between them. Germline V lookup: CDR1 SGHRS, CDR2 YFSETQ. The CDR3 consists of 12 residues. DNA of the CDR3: TGCGCCAGCAGCTTGATGGGCAATGAGCAGTTCTTC. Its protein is CASSLMGNEQFF. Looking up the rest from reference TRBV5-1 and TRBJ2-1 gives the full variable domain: KAGVTQTPRYLIKTRGQQVTLSCSPISGHRSVSWYQQTPGQGLQFLFEYFSETQRNKGNFPGRFSGRQFSNSRSEMNVSTLELGDSALYLCASSLMGNEQFFGPGTRLTVL.

DNA of the CDR3: TGCGCCAGCAGTCCCCACTCCGGGGAGCTGTTTTTT. Encoded protein: CASSPHSGELFF. V gene TRBV10-1 combines with J gene TRBJ2-2; D unclear. Germline values: CDR1 WNHNN, CDR2 SYGVQD (reference sequence). The CDR3 spans 12 residues. Between the trimmed V and J ends, which lost 5 bases and 6 bases, there was a span of 7 bases.

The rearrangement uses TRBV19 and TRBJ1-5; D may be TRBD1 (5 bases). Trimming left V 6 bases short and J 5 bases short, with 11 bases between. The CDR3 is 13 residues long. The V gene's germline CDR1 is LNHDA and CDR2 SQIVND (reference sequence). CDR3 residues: CASSRVSDQPQHF. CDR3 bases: TGTGCCAGTAGCAGGGTGTCAGATCAGCCCCAGCATTTT.

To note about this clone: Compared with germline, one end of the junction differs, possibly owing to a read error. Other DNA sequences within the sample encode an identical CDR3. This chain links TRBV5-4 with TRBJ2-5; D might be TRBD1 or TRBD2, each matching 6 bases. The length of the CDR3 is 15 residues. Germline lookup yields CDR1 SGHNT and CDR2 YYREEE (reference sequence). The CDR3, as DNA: TGTGCCAGCAGCTCGCAAGGGGGGCTGGGGGAGACCCAATACTTC. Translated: CASSSQGGLGETQYF. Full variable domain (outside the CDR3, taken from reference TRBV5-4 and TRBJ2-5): ETGVTQSPTHLIKTRGQQVTLRCSSQSGHNTVSWYQQALGQGPQFIFQYYREEENGRGNFPPRFSGLQFPNYSSELNVNALELDDSALYLCASSSQGGLGETQYFGPGTRLLVL.

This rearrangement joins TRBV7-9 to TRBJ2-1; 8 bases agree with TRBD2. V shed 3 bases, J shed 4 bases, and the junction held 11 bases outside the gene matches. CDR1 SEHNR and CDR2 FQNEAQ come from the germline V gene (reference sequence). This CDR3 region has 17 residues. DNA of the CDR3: TGTGCCAGCAGCTTCTCCGGGACTAGGAATTTTTACAATGAGCAGTTCTTC. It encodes CASSFSGTRNFYNEQFF.

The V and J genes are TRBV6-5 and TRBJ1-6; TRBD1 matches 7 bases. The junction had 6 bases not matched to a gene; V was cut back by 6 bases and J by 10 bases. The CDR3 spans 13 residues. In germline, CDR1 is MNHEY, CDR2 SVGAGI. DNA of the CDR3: TGTGCCAGCAGGCAGGCAGGGGGATCACCCCTCCACTTT. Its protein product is CASRQAGGSPLHF.

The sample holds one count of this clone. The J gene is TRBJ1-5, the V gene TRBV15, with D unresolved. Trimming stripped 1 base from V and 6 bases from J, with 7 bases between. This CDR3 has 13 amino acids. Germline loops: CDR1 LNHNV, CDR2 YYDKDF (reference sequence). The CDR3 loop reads CATSRVGPQPQHF. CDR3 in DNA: TGTGCCACCAGCAGAGTAGGCCCTCAGCCCCAGCATTTT.

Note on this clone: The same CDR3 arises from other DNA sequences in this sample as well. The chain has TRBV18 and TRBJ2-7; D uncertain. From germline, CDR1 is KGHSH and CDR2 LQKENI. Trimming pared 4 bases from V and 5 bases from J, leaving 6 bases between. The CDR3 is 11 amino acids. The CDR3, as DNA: TGTGCCAGCTCACGGTCTGACGAGCAGTACTTC. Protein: CASSRSDEQYF.

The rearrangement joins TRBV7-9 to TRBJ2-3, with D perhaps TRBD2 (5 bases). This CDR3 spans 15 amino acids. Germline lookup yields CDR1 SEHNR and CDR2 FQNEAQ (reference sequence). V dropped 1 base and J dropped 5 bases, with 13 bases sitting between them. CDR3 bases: TGTGCCAGCAGCTTAGTGGGAGTTGGAGGAGATACGCAGTATTTT. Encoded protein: CASSLVGVGGDTQYF.

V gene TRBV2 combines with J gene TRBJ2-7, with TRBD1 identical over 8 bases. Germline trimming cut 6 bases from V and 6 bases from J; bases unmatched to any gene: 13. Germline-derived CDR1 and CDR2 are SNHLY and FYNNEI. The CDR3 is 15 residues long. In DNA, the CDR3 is TGTGCCAGCAGCGGCACCGGGACAGGAGGTCGCGAGCAGTACTTC. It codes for CASSGTGTGGREQYF.

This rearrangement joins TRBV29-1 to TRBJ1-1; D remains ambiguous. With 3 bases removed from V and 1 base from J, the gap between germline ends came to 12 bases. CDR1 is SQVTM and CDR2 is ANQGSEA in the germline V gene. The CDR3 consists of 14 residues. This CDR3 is CSVERRLSNTEAFF. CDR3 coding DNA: TGCAGCGTTGAGCGACGTTTGTCGAACACTGAAGCTTTCTTT. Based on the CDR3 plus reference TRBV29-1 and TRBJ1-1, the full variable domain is SAVISQKPSRDICQRGTSLTIQCQVDSQVTMMFWYRQQPGQSLTLIATANQGSEATYESGFVIDKFPISRPNLTFSTLTVSNMSPEDSSIYLCSVERRLSNTEAFFGQGTRLTVV.

The CDR3 reads CASSYSLMGNRDGYTF. For the CDR3, the DNA is TGTGCCAGCAGTTACTCGTTGATGGGAAACCGGGATGGCTACACCTTC. The chain employs TRBV6-6 and TRBJ1-2, with unresolved D. The CDR3 has 16 amino acids. Trimming stripped 0 bases from V and 6 bases from J, with 17 bases between. CDR1 and CDR2 from the germline V gene are MNHNY and SVGAGI (reference sequence).

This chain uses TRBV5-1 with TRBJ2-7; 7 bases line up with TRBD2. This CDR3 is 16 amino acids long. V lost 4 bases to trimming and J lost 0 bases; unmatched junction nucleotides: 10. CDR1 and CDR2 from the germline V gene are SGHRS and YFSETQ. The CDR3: CASSVISSGSSYEQYF. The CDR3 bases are TGCGCCAGCAGCGTGATATCTAGCGGCAGCTCCTACGAGCAGTACTTC.

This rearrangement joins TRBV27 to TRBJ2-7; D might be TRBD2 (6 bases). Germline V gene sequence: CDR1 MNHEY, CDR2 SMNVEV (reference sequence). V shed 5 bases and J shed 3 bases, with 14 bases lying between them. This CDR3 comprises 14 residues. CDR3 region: CASSQRTGDYEQYF. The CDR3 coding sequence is TGTGCCAGCAGTCAAAGGACGGGGGACTACGAGCAGTACTTC.

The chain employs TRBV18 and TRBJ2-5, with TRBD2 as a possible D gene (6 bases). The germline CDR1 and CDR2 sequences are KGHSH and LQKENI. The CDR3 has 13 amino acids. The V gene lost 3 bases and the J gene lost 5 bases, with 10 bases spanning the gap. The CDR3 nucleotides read TGTGCCAGCTCACCCGGGGGATGGGAGACCCAGTACTTC. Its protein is CASSPGGWETQYF.

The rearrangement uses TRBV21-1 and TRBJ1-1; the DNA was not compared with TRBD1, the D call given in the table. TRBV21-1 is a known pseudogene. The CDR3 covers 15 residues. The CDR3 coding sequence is TGTGCCAGCAGCAAAGATCCAGAAATGAACACTGAAGCTTTCTTT. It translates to CASSKDPEMNTEAFF.

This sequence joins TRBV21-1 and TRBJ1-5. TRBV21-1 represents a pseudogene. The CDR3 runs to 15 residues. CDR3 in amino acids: CASSKGGPMGQPQHF. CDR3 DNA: TGTGCCAGCAGCAAAGGCGGCCCTATGGGGCAGCCCCAGCATTTT.

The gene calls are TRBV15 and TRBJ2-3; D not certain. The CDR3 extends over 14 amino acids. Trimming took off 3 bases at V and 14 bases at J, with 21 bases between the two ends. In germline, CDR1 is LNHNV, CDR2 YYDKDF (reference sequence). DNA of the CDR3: TGTGCCACCAGCAGTAGAGAAACTCCGGGCCTCGGGTATTTT. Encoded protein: CATSSRETPGLGYF.

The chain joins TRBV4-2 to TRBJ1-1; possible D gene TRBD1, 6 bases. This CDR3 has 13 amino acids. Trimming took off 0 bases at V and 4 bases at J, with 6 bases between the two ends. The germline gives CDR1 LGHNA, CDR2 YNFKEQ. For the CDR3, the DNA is TGTGCCAGCAGCCAAGACAGGGGCACTGAAGCTTTCTTT. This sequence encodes CASSQDRGTEAFF.

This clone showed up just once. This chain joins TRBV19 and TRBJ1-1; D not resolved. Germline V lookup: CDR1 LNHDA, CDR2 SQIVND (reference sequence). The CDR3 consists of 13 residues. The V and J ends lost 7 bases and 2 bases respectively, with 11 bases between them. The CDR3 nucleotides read TGTGCCAGTACCTGGAAGGGTAACACTGAAGCTTTCTTT. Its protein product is CASTWKGNTEAFF.

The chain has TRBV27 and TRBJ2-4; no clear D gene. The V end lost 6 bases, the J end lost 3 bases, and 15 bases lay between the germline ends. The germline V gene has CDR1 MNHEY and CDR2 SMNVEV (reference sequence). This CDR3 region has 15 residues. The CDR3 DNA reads TGTGCCAGCAGCTCCTTAGGGTTCGACAAAAACATTCAGTACTTC. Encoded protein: CASSSLGFDKNIQYF.

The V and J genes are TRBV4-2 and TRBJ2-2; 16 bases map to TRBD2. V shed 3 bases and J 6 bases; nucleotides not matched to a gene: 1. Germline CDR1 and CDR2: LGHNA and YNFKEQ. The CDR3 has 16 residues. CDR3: CASSHGTSGRAGELFF. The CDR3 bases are TGTGCCAGCAGCCACGGGACTAGCGGGAGGGCCGGGGAGCTGTTTTTT.

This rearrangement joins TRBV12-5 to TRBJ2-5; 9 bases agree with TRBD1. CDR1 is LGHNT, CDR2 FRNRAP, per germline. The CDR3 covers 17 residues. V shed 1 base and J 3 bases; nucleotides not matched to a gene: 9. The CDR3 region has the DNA TGTGCTAGTGGTTTGGCACCGGGACAGGGATCGGAAGAGACCCAGTACTTC. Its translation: CASGLAPGQGSEETQYF.

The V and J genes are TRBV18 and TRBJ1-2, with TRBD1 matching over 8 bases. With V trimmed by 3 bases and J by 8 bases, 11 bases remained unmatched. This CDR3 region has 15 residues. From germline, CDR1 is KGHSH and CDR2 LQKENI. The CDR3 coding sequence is TGTGCCAGCTCACCGGACAGGGACCTTGTATTAGGCTACACCTTC. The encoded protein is CASSPDRDLVLGYTF.

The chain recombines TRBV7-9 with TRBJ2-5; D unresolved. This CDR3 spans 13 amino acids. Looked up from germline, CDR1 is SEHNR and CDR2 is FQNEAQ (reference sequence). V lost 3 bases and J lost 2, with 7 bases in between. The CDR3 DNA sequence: TGTGCCAGCAGCTTCTACGGGCAAGAGACCCAGTACTTC. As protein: CASSFYGQETQYF. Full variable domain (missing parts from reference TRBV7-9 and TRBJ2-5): DTGVSQNPRHKITKRGQNVTFRCDPISEHNRLYWYRQTLGQGPEFLTYFQNEAQLEKSRLLSDRFSAERPKGSFSTLEIQRTEQGDSAMYLCASSFYGQETQYFGPGTRLLVL.

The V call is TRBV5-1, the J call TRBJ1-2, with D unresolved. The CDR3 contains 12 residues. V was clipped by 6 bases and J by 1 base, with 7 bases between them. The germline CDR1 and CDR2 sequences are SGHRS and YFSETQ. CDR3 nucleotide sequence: TGCGCCAGCACCGATCATAACTATGGCTACACCTTC. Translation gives CASTDHNYGYTF.